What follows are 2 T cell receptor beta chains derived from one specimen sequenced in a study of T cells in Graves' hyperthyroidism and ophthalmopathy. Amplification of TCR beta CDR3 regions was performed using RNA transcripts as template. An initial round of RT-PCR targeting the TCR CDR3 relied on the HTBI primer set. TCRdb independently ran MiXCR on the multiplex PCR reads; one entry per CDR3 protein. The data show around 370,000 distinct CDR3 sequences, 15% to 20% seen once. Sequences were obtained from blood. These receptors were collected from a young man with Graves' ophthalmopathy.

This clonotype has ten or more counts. The CDR3 nucleotides read TGTGCCAGCAGTTTTCGGATTCAGGCAAATCAGCCCCAGCATTTT. Its protein is CASSFRIQANQPQHF. V is TRBV12-3 or TRBV12-4 and J is TRBJ1-5; unclear D gene. V was trimmed by 3 bases and J by 4 bases, leaving 13 bases between them. CDR3 length equals 15 residues.

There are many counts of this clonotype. Here the CDR3 reads CASSAGVTGAEAFF. DNA for the CDR3: TGTGCCAGCAGTGCCGGGGTAACAGGGGCGGAAGCTTTCTTT. The chain uses TRBV6-1 and TRBJ1-1, with 7 bases identical to TRBD1. The V and J ends lost 4 bases and 8 bases, in that order; junction bases with no gene match: 10. CDR1 MNHNS and CDR2 SASEGT come from the germline V gene. The CDR3 length is 14 residues.